The source of this T cell receptor beta chain is a study of T cell repertoires in cytomegalovirus infection (dated by TCRdb to the late 2010s). Background for the entire study: The HLA type of each donor mattered for the analysis, because public TCR beta signatures pointed to carriage of CMV infection along with the matching HLA type. Paper-wide results and their limitations: The ex vivo response was dominated by HLA-C-restricted CMV-specific TCR beta clonotypes, and the single most frequent clonotype in two of eight donors was supplied by these HLA-C-restricted clonotypes. Carriers of CMV infection plus the relevant HLA type were discriminated by the cumulative frequency of public TCR beta family members in the study cohort and in an independent roughly 350-donor cohort.

Worth noting for this clonotype: Its antigen remains unidentified. Base qualities are not recorded, but no much larger clone differs from it by a single base.

The germline V gene (reference sequence) provides CDR1 MNHEY and CDR2 SMNVEV. Inclusive of the bounding cysteine and phenylalanine, the CDR3 is 15 residues long. Only the CDR3 DNA is retained, 45 bases long and in frame from the first base. For this chain, trimming is 6 bases at the V end and 9 bases at the J end, and the number of junction bases without a gene match is 11. TCRdb lists the instrument as Illumina HiSeq 1500. TCRdb reprocessed the public reads (quality trimming at Q25 with fastp, clone calling with MiXCR) and kept in-frame beta chains. Each CDR3 protein appears once, grouped with its most common genes and DNA. This sample has about 310,000 distinct CDR3 sequences in its table, and roughly 15% of those were observed once. 12% of the sample belongs to the ten largest clones.

Recombination connected TRBV27 to TRBJ2-1; 10 central bases correspond to TRBD2. The sequence came from a human donor in good health (CMV status not recorded). Some clones in this sample may be carry-over from other donors' samples. The sequenced material came from PBMCs. The sequence in DNA is TGTGCCAGCAGAACCGGGACTAGCGCTCGGGTTGAGCAGTTCTTC. It encodes CASRTGTSARVEQFF.